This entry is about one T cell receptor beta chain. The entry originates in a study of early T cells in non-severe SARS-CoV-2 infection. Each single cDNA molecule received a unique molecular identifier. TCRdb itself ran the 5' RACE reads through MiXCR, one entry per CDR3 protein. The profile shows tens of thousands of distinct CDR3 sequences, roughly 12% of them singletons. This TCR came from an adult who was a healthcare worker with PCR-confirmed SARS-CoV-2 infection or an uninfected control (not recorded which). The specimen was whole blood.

CDR3 DNA: TGTGCCAGCAGTACCACTCAGGGGGCGGCTGGAGAGACCCAGTACTTC. Protein sequence: CASSTTQGAAGETQYF. The chain is built from TRBV12-3 or TRBV12-4 and TRBJ2-5; 8 bases match TRBD1. This CDR3 has 16 residues. The ends lost 5 bases at V and 4 bases at J; junction bases unmatched: 12.